This TCR beta chain derives from a study of shared clonotypes between healthy human individuals. This CDR3 is built from 17 residues. Germline CDR1 SGHNT, CDR2 YYREEE (reference sequence). V gave up 1 base and J gave up 1 base; unmatched junction bases: 8. This table comes from immunoSEQ multiplex PCR, and its TCRdb copy is limited to in-frame clones, with some not included. The sample has 1,400,000 or so clones; 98% are singletons. Among the donors, all were Caucasian adults who lived in Nashville, Tennessee. The sequenced sample consisted of naive CD4+ T cells sorted from blood. Subset noted: CD45RA+ positively selected. The sequence was obtained from a young man in good health. The rearrangement joins TRBV5-4 to TRBJ2-3, with 8 bases lining up with TRBD1. CDR3 in DNA: TGTGCCAGCAGCTTGCCCCACAGGGGGACAGGCACAGATACGCAGTATTTT. This encodes CASSLPHRGTGTDTQYF.